This record concerns one T cell receptor (beta chain) sequence. Produced via immunoSEQ multiplex PCR; TCRdb's table is partial and in-frame only. The table shows roughly 38,000 clones, with around 93% occurring only once. The data originate from a study of T cell changes during pregnancy in multiple sclerosis. Germline V gives CDR1 SGDLS, CDR2 YYNGEE. The CDR3 loop spans 13 amino acids. V lost 1 base and J lost 8, with 9 bases in between. The clonotype was recovered from a female donor with multiple sclerosis, enrolled in a pregnancy study. The sample here was CD8+ T cells from peripheral blood mononuclear cells, taken in the third trimester of pregnancy. The chain carries TRBV9 and TRBJ1-4; D gene ambiguous. CDR3 loop: CASSVRPREKLFF. The CDR3 DNA is TGTGCCAGCAGCGTACGGCCGCGGGAAAAACTGTTTTTT.